These T cell receptor beta chains were read from a single sample in a study of OX40 agonist ivuxolimab in advanced cancers. Profiled with immunoSEQ multiplex PCR; TCRdb holds only in-frame clones, not every one. This sample yields tens of thousands of clones, of which about 84% are seen a single time; 0.35% to 0.5% belongs to the top ten. The sample here was CD4+ or CD8+ T cells sorted from blood, taken in a trial of the OX40 agonist ivuxolimab. The receptors here all came from an adult with an advanced solid tumor such as melanoma, head and neck, liver or kidney cancer. The CDR3 runs from the conserved cysteine through the conserved F or W. D genes are given only for firm matches. Expanded clones are given a class, and other clones once, few, many or no size at all.

J gene	D gene	clone size	V gene	CDR3 DNA	CDR3 protein
TRBJ2-1	TRBD2	.	TRBV5-4	TGTGCCAGCAGCTTTAGGCTAGCGGGTTTCAATGAGCAGTTCTTC	CASSFRLAGFNEQFF
TRBJ1-2	.	.	TRBV6-1	TGTGCCAGCGGAAGGGGCAGCTATGGCTACACCTTC	CASGRGSYGYTF
TRBJ1-4	TRBD1	.	TRBV27	TGTGCCAGCGGAAACCCCGGGACAGGGGGCGCGGTAACTAATGAAAAACTGTTTTTT	CASGNPGTGGAVTNEKLFF
TRBJ2-3	.	.	TRBV5-1	TGCGCCAGCAGCGCGTCGACAGGCACAGATACGCAGTATTTT	CASSASTGTDTQYF
TRBJ1-2	TRBD1	once	TRBV5-1	TGCGCCAGCAGTGTCGGACAGGGGGTCGGTAGCTACACCTTC	CASSVGQGVGSYTF
TRBJ2-3	TRBD2	.	TRBV5-1	TGCGCCAGCAGCTTGGATGGCGGGGGGGCAGCAGATACGCAGTATTTT	CASSLDGGGAADTQYF
TRBJ2-5	.	.	TRBV2	TGTGCCAGTCGTCGACAGCAAGAGACCCAGTACTTC	CASRRQQETQYF
TRBJ1-1	.	.	TRBV25-1	TGTGCCAGCAGTGGGTCATGGGGGGAAGCTTTCTTT	CASSGSWGEAFF
TRBJ2-5	.	.	TRBV7-2	TGTGCCAGCAGCTTTGGATCTCGGAGAGGGGAGACCCAGTACTTC	CASSFGSRRGETQYF
TRBJ2-7	.	.	TRBV12-2	TGTGCAAGTCGCTCCGCCCCCGGGACAGGATCTTACGAGCAGTACTTC	CASRSAPGTGSYEQYF
TRBJ2-1	.	.	TRBV30	TGTGCCTGGAGTCCACGGGACCCCTCCTACAATGAGCAGTTCTTC	CAWSPRDPSYNEQFF
TRBJ1-1	.	.	TRBV9	TGTGCCAGCAGCGTAGATTGGGTGACTGAAGCTTTCTTT	CASSVDWVTEAFF
TRBJ2-3	.	.	TRBV7-7	TGTGCCAGCAGTATGGGGTCAGATACGCAGTATTTT	CASSMGSDTQYF
TRBJ2-5	.	.	TRBV9	TGTGCCAGCAGCGTAGGGGCGGGGAGGACTCAAGAGACCCAGTACTTC	CASSVGAGRTQETQYF
TRBJ2-5	TRBD2	few	TRBV11-3	TGTGCCAGCAGCTCTTCTAGCGGGAGGGTTGAGACCCAGTACTTC	CASSSSSGRVETQYF
TRBJ2-1	TRBD1	.	TRBV6-5	TGTGCCAGCAGTGCGGACAGGGGGCCCTACAATGAGCAGTTCTTC	CASSADRGPYNEQFF
TRBJ2-5	TRBD1	.	TRBV19	TGTGCCAGTAGTATAGTCGGGACAGGAAAAAGGGAGACCCAGTACTTC	CASSIVGTGKRETQYF
TRBJ2-6	.	.	TRBV6-1	TGTGCCAGCATCAGGGCAGACTCTGGGGCCAACGTCCTGACTTTC	CASIRADSGANVLTF
TRBJ1-1	.	few	TRBV6-5	TGTGCCAGCAGTTATGGCGGGAGCGGGATACCCACTGAAGCTTTCTTT	CASSYGGSGIPTEAFF
TRBJ2-7	.	few	TRBV28	TGTGCCAGCACCTCGCCAAACTACGAGCAGTACTTC	CASTSPNYEQYF
TRBJ1-2	.	.	TRBV6-5	TGTGCCAGCAGTTACTCAGGTGGTGGGGGCTACACCTTC	CASSYSGGGGYTF
TRBJ2-5	.	.	TRBV6-1	TGTGCCAGCAGAGATAACAGGGGAGGGAAGACCCAGTACTTC	CASRDNRGGKTQYF
TRBJ1-4	.	once	TRBV10-1	TGCGCCAGCAGGGCAGCGGGGAATGAAAAACTGTTTTTT	CASRAAGNEKLFF
TRBJ1-1	TRBD1	.	TRBV6-4	TGTGCCAGCAGTGAAAGGGACAGGAGATACACTGAAGCTTTCTTT	CASSERDRRYTEAFF